These 25 T cell receptor beta chains share one sample of origin, sequenced in a study of glioma-infiltrating T cells. TCR alpha and beta CDR3 regions were amplified from RNA using iRepertoire nested multiplex PCR. TCRdb recomputed calls from the multiplex PCR reads with MiXCR, one row per CDR3 protein. The sample lists about 130,000 distinct CDR3 sequences, approximately 25% occurring once. The specimen was glioma tissue, nonneoplastic brain tissue, or PBMCs (not recorded which). The receptor source for this set is a human donor with low-grade glioma or glioblastoma, undergoing nonglioma brain surgery, or in good health (not recorded which).

CDR3 sequence reads: CASSPTSGDSLAYNEQFF. The DNA for the CDR3 is TGTGCCAGCAGCCCGACTAGCGGGGACTCGTTAGCCTACAATGAGCAGTTCTTC. This sequence joins TRBV7-2 and TRBJ2-1; TRBD2 aligns across 11 bases. V lost 5 bases to trimming and J lost 2 bases; unmatched junction nucleotides: 11. The CDR3 extends over 18 amino acids. Per germline, CDR1 SGHTA and CDR2 FQGNSA.

This clonotype has a handful of counts. The genes are TRBV12-5 and TRBJ2-1; D might be TRBD2 (7 bases). The V gene lost 1 base and the J gene lost 5 bases, with 24 bases spanning the gap. The length of the CDR3 is 19 residues. Germline V gene lookup returns CDR1 LGHNT and CDR2 FRNRAP. The CDR3 reads CASGLGLGAWGGADNEQFF. The CDR3 coding sequence is TGTGCTAGTGGTTTGGGACTAGGGGCATGGGGGGGGGCCGACAATGAGCAGTTCTTC. Filled out from reference TRBV12-5 and TRBJ2-1, the complete variable domain reads DARVTQTPRHKVTEMGQEVTMRCQPILGHNTVFWYRQTMMQGLELLAYFRNRAPLDDSGMPKDRFSAEMPDATLATLKIQPSEPRDSAVYFCASGLGLGAWGGADNEQFFGPGTRLTVL.

With respect to this clonotype: A much larger clone lies a single base off, so this may be a read error. The chain employs TRBV7-2 and TRBJ2-1; 15 bases are a match to TRBD2. CDR1 is SGHTA, CDR2 FQGNSA, per germline. CDR3 length: 16 amino acids. CDR3 amino acids: CASSTPGLAGGNEKFF. The CDR3 nucleotides read TGTGCCAGCAGCACTCCGGGACTAGCGGGAGGCAATGAGAAGTTCTTC.

Note on this clonotype: At one of its ends the junction is not consistent with the germline gene, which may arise from a read error. The chain has TRBV2 and TRBJ2-5; D is ambiguous. Germline lookup yields CDR1 SNHLY and CDR2 FYNNEI. CDR3 length: 10 residues. The DNA of the CDR3 is TGTGCCAGCAGTGAAGTTTACCAGTGCTTC. Translated, it gives CASSEVYQCF.

The chain couples TRBV15 to TRBJ1-4; 10 bases align to TRBD1. The CDR3 is 16 amino acids. Per germline, CDR1 LNHNV and CDR2 YYDKDF (reference sequence). With 8 bases clipped from V and 12 bases from J, the junction kept 18 bases outside the gene matches. CDR3 region: CATRRDRGQGSAQLFF. Written as DNA, the CDR3 is TGTGCCACCCGCCGCGATCGGGGACAGGGGAGTGCCCAACTGTTTTTT.

This clonotype was detected ten times or more. The V and J genes are TRBV6-1 and TRBJ2-3, with 9 bases identical to TRBD2. V lost 2 bases to trimming and J lost 1 base; unmatched junction nucleotides: 1. Germline V gene sequence: CDR1 MNHNS, CDR2 SASEGT. The CDR3 runs to 15 residues. CDR3 sequence (DNA): TGTGCCAGCAGTGAAATAGCGGGAGGCACAGATACGCAGTATTTT. It translates to CASSEIAGGTDTQYF.

The chain has TRBV3-1 and TRBJ2-5; TRBD2 matches 7 bases. V lost 6 bases, J lost 5 bases, and 9 bases stayed unmatched. From germline, CDR1 is LGHDT and CDR2 YNNKEL (reference sequence). CDR3 length: 14 amino acids. DNA for the CDR3: TGTGCCAGCAGTCAACTAGCGAGAAGGGAGACCCAGTACTTC. It encodes CASSQLARRETQYF.

On this clonotype itself: The missing conserved phenylalanine or tryptophan at the end of this CDR3 makes a read error likely. This rearrangement joins TRBV27 to TRBJ2-7, with a possible D match to TRBD2 (6 bases). The length of the CDR3 is 13 residues. Germline V lookup: CDR1 MNHEY, CDR2 SMNVEV (reference sequence). The V gene lost 9 bases and the J gene lost 5 bases, with 17 bases spanning the gap. CDR3 residues: CARSLTSYHEQYL. In DNA, the CDR3 is TGTGCCAGAAGCCTCACTAGCTACCACGAGCAGTACTTG.

The table lists this clonotype with many counts. V and J are TRBV20-1 and TRBJ2-7; TRBD1 matches at 11 bases. The CDR3 has 14 residues. V lost 5 bases and J lost 3; bases outside the gene matches: 6. The germline V gene has CDR1 DFQATT and CDR2 SNEGSKA (reference sequence). CDR3 DNA sequence: TGCAGTGCTCCGGACAGGGGGCGCGACTACGAGCAGTACTTC. Translating it yields CSAPDRGRDYEQYF.

The sample holds many counts of this clonotype. The chain is built from TRBV27 and TRBJ2-7, with D tentatively TRBD2 (6 bases). V was clipped by 8 bases and J by 5 bases, with 16 bases between them. CDR3 length: 13 residues. The germline CDR1 and CDR2 sequences are MNHEY and SMNVEV (reference sequence). The CDR3 DNA is TGTGCCAGCTCCGATGACCAGCGGGACGAGCAGTACTTC. Its translation: CASSDDQRDEQYF.

The chain links TRBV5-1 to TRBJ2-5; 9 nucleotides match TRBD2. This CDR3 spans 16 amino acids. V shed 4 bases, J shed 5 bases, and the junction held 12 bases outside the gene matches. The germline V gene encodes CDR1 SGHRS and CDR2 YFSETQ. The CDR3: CASSQGTSRNRETQYF. The CDR3 region has the DNA TGCGCCAGCAGCCAAGGGACTAGCAGGAACCGTGAGACCCAGTACTTC.

This clonotype has ten or more counts. CDR3 sequence: CASSLVWLAGGYEQYF. The CDR3 nucleotides are TGTGCCAGCAGCTTAGTCTGGCTAGCGGGGGGTTACGAGCAGTACTTC. The chain carries TRBV7-2 and TRBJ2-7; TRBD2 matches 11 bases. Looked up from germline, CDR1 is SGHTA and CDR2 is FQGNSA. CDR3 length: 16 residues. Trimming took 1 base from V and 4 from J; bases not matched to a gene: 6. The variable domain in full, with the rest retrieved from reference TRBV7-2 and TRBJ2-7, is GAGVSQSPSNKVTEKGKDVELRCDPISGHTALYWYRQSLGQGLEFLIYFQGNSAPDKSGLPSDRFSAERTGGSVSTLTIQRTQQEDSAVYLCASSLVWLAGGYEQYFGPGTRLTVT.

In this sample, this clonotype turned up many times. V is TRBV19 and J is TRBJ2-5; D remains ambiguous. The germline CDR1 and CDR2 sequences are LNHDA and SQIVND (reference sequence). V lost 5 bases and J lost 3, with 7 bases in between. This CDR3 region has 12 residues. CDR3 nucleotide sequence: TGTGCCAGTAGTCAAAGAGAAGAGACCCAGTACTTC. As protein: CASSQREETQYF.

This clonotype was observed at least ten times. The J gene is TRBJ2-1, the V gene TRBV6-2 or TRBV6-3; 8 nucleotides agree with TRBD2. J lost 13 bases, V lost 1 base, and 9 bases had no gene match. Germline V lookup: CDR1 MNHEY, CDR2 SVGEGT. The CDR3 sequence is 14 residues long. DNA for the CDR3: TGTGCCAGCAGTTACTTAGCGGGAAGGCTAGCCCAGTTCTTC. Protein product: CASSYLAGRLAQFF.

This clonotype was detected ten times or more. V is TRBV7-2 and J is TRBJ1-3; no firm D call. The CDR3 is 12 residues long. Trimming pared 5 bases from V and 0 bases from J, leaving 2 bases between. CDR1 and CDR2 (germline): SGHTA, FQGNSA. For the CDR3, the DNA is TGTGCCAGCAGCCTCTCTGGAAACACCATATATTTT. This gives the protein CASSLSGNTIYF.

The chain is built from TRBV4-2 and TRBJ2-1, with TRBD1 matching 10 bases. Germline CDR1 reads LGHNA; CDR2 reads YNFKEQ. The J segment lost 3 bases and the V segment lost 0 bases, leaving 2 bases of the junction unmatched. The CDR3 contains 16 residues. The CDR3 sequence is CASSQDWDRGYNEQFF. CDR3 nucleotides: TGTGCCAGCAGCCAAGATTGGGACAGGGGCTACAATGAGCAGTTCTTC.

The sample holds many counts of this clonotype. This chain connects TRBV20-1 to TRBJ1-6; TRBD1 matches at 11 bases. Trimming took 3 bases from V and 9 from J; bases not matched to a gene: 1. Germline assignment: CDR1 DFQATT and CDR2 SNEGSKA (reference sequence). The CDR3 covers 13 residues. DNA for the CDR3: TGCAGTGCTAGGGGGACAGGGGGTTCACCCCTCCACTTT. It specifies CSARGTGGSPLHF.

This clonotype came up a few times. CDR3 sequence (DNA): TGTGCCAGCAGCCAAGATTTACGGGACAAAAACATTCAGTACTTC. Encoded protein: CASSQDLRDKNIQYF. V gene TRBV3-1 combines with J gene TRBJ2-4; TRBD2 is a possible D gene (5 bases). This CDR3 region has 15 residues. Germline V gene lookup returns CDR1 LGHDT and CDR2 YNNKEL (reference sequence). Trimming stripped 0 bases from V and 3 bases from J, with 9 bases between.

This clonotype was seen at least ten times. J is TRBJ2-5 and V is TRBV20-1; D is undetermined. V was pared by 6 bases and J by 2 bases, with 13 bases between. The CDR3 consists of 13 residues. Germline CDR1 and CDR2: DFQATT and SNEGSKA (reference sequence). CDR3 amino acids: CSANLAVQETQYF. CDR3 nucleotide sequence: TGCAGTGCCAACCTGGCGGTTCAAGAGACCCAGTACTTC.

This clonotype was seen many times. The CDR3 loop reads CASSQVRRTGRYGYTF. The CDR3 nucleotides read TGCGCCAGCAGCCAAGTTAGACGGACAGGCAGATATGGCTACACCTTC. The chain combines TRBV4-1 with TRBJ1-2, with TRBD1 matching over 7 bases. CDR3 length equals 16 residues. The V gene end was trimmed by 1 base and the J gene end by 5 bases; junction bases not matched to a gene: 10. Germline-derived CDR1 and CDR2 are MGHRA and YSYEKL.

V and J are TRBV6-2 or TRBV6-3 and TRBJ2-1; D perhaps matches TRBD1 (7 bases). The length of the CDR3 is 16 residues. Germline assignment: CDR1 MNHEY and CDR2 SVGEGT. V was pared by 3 bases and J by 0 bases, with 12 bases between. The CDR3, as DNA: TGTGCCAGCAGTTATTGGAGGGGGCACTCCTACAATGAGCAGTTCTTC. Translation gives CASSYWRGHSYNEQFF.

The V gene is TRBV14, the J gene TRBJ1-1; D call uncertain. Trimming cost V 3 bases and J 5 bases, with 13 bases left between them. Per germline, CDR1 SGHDN and CDR2 FVKESK. The CDR3 extends over 14 amino acids. The CDR3 is CASSHPGVRTEAFF. Written as DNA, the CDR3 is TGTGCCAGCAGCCACCCGGGCGTCCGAACTGAAGCTTTCTTT. Using reference TRBV14 and TRBJ1-1 for the parts outside the CDR3, the full variable domain is EAGVTQFPSHSVIEKGQTVTLRCDPISGHDNLYWYRRVMGKEIKFLLHFVKESKQDESGMPNNRFLAERTGGTYSTLKVQPAELEDSGVYFCASSHPGVRTEAFFGQGTRLTVV.

Details on this clonotype: Since no conserved phenylalanine or tryptophan closes the CDR3, a read error is the likely cause. V is TRBV2 and J is TRBJ2-7; 11 bases are a match to TRBD2. V dropped 6 bases and J dropped 3; count of bases not matched to a gene: 4. The CDR3 has 14 residues. CDR1 is SNHLY, CDR2 FYNNEI, per germline. CDR3 in DNA: TGTGCCAGCAGCTTCGGGACTAGCGGCTACGAGCAGTACTCC. This translates into CASSFGTSGYEQYS.

Note on this clonotype: This may come from a read error, since a much larger clone is one base off. V usage is TRBV19 and J usage is TRBJ1-1; 8 bases agree with TRBD1. CDR3 length equals 14 residues. V lost 8 bases to trimming and J lost 4 bases; unmatched junction nucleotides: 9. Per germline, CDR1 LNHDA and CDR2 SQIVND (reference sequence). The CDR3, as DNA: TGTGCCAGTTTGAGGACAGGGTGGCCCACTGAAGCTTTCTTT. Its translation: CASLRTGWPTEAFF.

This clonotype was seen at least ten times. The rearrangement links TRBV28 to TRBJ1-5, with TRBD1 matching over 8 bases. The length of the CDR3 is 12 residues. V was pared by 7 bases and J by 6 bases, with 2 bases of the junction left unmatched. CDR1 MDHEN and CDR2 SYDVKM come from the germline V gene. This CDR3 is CASTTGAQPQHF. The CDR3 bases are TGTGCCAGCACGACAGGGGCTCAGCCCCAGCATTTT.